Given below is one TCR beta chain in context. These data are taken from a study of cytomegalovirus exposure and HLA in healthy donors. The CDR3 is made up of 20 amino acids. CDR1 is MGHRA, CDR2 YSYEKL, per germline. The trim removed 2 bases at V and 2 bases at J, leaving 10 bases unmatched. In the PCR, 60 Vbeta and 13 Jbeta primers were used. Repertoires were generated with immunoSEQ multiplex PCR, while TCRdb's copy carries only in-frame clones and drops some. The sample yields 90,000 to 110,000 clones, about three quarters seen once. V and J are TRBV4-1 and TRBJ2-1; 15 positions agree with TRBD2. This receptor was obtained from a woman in her forties in good health and CMV-seropositive. Sequencing input: PBMCs. The CDR3 nucleotides read TGCGCCAGCAGCCAACTCCCAGGACTAGCGGGAGGGCTACCCTACAATGAGCAGTTCTTC. This translates into CASSQLPGLAGGLPYNEQFF.